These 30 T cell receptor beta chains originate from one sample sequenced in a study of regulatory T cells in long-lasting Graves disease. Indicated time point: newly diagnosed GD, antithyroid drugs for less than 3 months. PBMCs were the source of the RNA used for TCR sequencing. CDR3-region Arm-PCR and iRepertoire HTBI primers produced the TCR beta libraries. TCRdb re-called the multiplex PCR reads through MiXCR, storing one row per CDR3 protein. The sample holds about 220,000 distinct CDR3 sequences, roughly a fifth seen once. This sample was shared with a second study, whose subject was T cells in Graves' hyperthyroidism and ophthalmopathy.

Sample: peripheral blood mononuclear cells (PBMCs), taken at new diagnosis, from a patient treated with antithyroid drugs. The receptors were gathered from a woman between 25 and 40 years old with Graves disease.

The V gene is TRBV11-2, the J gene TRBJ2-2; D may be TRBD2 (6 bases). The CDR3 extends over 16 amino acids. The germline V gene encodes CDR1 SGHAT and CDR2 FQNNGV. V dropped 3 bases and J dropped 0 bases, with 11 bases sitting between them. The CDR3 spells CASSFSGTANTGELFF. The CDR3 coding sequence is TGTGCCAGCAGCTTCAGTGGGACTGCGAACACCGGGGAGCTGTTTTTT.

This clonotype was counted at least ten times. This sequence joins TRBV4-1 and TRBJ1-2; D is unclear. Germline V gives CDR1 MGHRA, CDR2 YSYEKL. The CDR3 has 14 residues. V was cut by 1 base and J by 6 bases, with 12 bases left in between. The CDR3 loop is CASSQGRAQNGYTF. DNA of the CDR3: TGCGCCAGCAGCCAAGGCCGGGCCCAGAATGGCTACACCTTC.

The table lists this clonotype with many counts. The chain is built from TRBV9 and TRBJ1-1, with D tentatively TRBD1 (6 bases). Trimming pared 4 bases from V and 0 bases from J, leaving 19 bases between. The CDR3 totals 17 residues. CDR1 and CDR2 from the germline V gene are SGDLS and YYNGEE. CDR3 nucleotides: TGTGCCAGCAGCCCCAGGGGAGGACAATTAATGAACACTGAAGCTTTCTTT. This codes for CASSPRGGQLMNTEAFF.

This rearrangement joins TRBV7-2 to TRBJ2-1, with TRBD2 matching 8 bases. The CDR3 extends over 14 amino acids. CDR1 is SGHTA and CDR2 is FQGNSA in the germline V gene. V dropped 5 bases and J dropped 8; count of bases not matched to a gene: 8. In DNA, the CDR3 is TGTGCCAGCAGCGCCGGGACTAGAGGCTATGAGCAGTTCTTC. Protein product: CASSAGTRGYEQFF. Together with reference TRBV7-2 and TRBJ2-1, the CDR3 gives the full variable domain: GAGVSQSPSNKVTEKGKDVELRCDPISGHTALYWYRQSLGQGLEFLIYFQGNSAPDKSGLPSDRFSAERTGGSVSTLTIQRTQQEDSAVYLCASSAGTRGYEQFFGPGTRLTVL.

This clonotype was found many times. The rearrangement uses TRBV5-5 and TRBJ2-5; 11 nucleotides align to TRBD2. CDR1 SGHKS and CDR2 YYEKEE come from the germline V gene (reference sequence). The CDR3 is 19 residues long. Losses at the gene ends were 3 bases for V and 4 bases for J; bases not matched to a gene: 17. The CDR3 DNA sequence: TGTGCCAGCAGCTACACACCGGGACTAGCGGCTTGGAGGGGAGAGACCCAGTACTTC. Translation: CASSYTPGLAAWRGETQYF.

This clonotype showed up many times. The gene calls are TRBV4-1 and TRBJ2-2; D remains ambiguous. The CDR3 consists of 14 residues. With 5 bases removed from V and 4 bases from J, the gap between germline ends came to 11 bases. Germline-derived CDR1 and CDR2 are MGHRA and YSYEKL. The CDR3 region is CASSSDPSTGELFF. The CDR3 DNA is TGCGCCAGCAGCTCGGACCCCTCCACCGGGGAGCTGTTTTTT.

DNA for the CDR3: TGTGCCAGCAGCGCCTCCGGGACTAGCACAGATACGCAGTATTTT. It encodes CASSASGTSTDTQYF. V gene TRBV9 combines with J gene TRBJ2-3; maybe TRBD2 (6 bases). The length of the CDR3 is 15 residues. The germline gives CDR1 SGDLS, CDR2 YYNGEE. V lost 3 bases, J lost 0 bases, and 11 bases lay in between.

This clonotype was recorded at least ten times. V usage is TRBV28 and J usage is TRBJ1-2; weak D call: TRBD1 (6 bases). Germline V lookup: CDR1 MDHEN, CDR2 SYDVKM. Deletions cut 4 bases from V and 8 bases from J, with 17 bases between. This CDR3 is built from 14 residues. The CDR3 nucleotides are TGTGCCAGCAGTTCGGACTACAGGGAAAAAGGCTACACCTTC. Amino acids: CASSSDYREKGYTF.

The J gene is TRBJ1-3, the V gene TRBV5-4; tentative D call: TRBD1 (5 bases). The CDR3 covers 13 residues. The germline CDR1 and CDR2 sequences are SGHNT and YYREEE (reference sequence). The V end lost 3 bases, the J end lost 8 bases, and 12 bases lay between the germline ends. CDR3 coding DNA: TGTGCCAGCAGCTCTCCGGGACTAGACACCATATATTTT. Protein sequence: CASSSPGLDTIYF.

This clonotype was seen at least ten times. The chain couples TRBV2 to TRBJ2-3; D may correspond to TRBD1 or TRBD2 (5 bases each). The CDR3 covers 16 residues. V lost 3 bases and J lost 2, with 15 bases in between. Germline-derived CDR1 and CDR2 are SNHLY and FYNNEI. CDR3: CASSDWDPGDTDTQYF. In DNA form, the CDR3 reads TGTGCCAGCAGTGATTGGGACCCCGGGGACACAGATACGCAGTATTTT.

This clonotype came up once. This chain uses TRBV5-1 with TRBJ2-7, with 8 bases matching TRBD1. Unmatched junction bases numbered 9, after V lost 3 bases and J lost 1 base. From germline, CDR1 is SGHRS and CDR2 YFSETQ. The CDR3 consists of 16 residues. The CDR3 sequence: CASSSPDRALSYEQYF. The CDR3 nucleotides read TGCGCCAGCAGCTCCCCGGACAGGGCCCTATCCTACGAGCAGTACTTC.

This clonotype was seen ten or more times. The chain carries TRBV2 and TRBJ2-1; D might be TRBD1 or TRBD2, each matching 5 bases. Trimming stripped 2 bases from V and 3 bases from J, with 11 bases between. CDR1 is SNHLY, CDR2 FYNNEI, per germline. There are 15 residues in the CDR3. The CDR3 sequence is CASSERLGDYNEQFF. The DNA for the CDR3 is TGTGCCAGCAGTGAAAGGTTGGGGGACTACAATGAGCAGTTCTTC.

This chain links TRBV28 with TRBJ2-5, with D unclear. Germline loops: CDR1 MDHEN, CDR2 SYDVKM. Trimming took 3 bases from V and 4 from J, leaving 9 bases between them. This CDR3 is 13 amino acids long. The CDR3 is CASSFIPGETQYF. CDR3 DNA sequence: TGTGCCAGCAGTTTTATCCCAGGAGAGACCCAGTACTTC.

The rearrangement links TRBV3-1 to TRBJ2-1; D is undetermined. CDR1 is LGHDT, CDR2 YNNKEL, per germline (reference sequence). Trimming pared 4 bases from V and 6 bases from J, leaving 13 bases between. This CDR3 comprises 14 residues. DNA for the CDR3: TGTGCCAGCAGCCGGACCCCGGGTGGCAATGAGCAGTTCTTC. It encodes CASSRTPGGNEQFF.

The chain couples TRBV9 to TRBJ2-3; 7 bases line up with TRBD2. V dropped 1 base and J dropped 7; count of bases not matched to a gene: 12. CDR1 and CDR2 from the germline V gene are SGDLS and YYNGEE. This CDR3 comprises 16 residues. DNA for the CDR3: TGTGCCAGCAGCGTAATCGAGCGGGGCCCGGGGAATACGCAGTATTTT. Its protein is CASSVIERGPGNTQYF.

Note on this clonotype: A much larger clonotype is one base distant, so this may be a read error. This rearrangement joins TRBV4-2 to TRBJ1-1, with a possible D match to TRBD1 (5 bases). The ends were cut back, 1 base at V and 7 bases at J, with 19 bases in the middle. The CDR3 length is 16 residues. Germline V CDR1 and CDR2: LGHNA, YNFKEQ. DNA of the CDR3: TGTGCCAGCAGCCAAGGGGGTGGGCAGGGTTGGATTGAAGCTTTCTTT. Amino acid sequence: CASSQGGGQGWIEAFF.

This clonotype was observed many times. CDR3 nucleotides: TGCGCCAGCAGCCTAATCCGTGGGAGGGATAACTATGGCTACACCTTC. It yields the protein CASSLIRGRDNYGYTF. V and J are TRBV5-1 and TRBJ1-2; D gene uncertain. The CDR3 spans 16 residues. The germline CDR1 and CDR2 sequences are SGHRS and YFSETQ. Trimming pared 4 bases from V and 1 base from J, leaving 17 bases between.

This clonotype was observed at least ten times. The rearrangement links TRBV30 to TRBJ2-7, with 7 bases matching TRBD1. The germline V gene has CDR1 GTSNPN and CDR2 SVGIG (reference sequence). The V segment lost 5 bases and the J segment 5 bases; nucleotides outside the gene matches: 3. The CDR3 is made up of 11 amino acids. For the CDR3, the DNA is TGTGCCTGGGACAGGGTCAACGAGCAGTACTTC. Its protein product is CAWDRVNEQYF.

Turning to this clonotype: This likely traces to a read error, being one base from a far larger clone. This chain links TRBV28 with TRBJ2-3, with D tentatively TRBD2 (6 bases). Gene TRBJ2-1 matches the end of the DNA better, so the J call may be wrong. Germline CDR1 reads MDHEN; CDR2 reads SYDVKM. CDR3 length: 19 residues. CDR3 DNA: TGTGCCAGCAGTTTACGGGCGGGATGGCCCGAGGCGACCTACAATGAGCAGTTCTTC. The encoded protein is CASSLRAGWPEATYNEQFF.

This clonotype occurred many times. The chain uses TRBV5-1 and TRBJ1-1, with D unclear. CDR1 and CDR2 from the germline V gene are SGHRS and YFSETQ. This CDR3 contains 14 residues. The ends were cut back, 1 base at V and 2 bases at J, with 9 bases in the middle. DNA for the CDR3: TGCGCCAGCAGCTTGTCGAATCTAAACACTGAAGCTTTCTTT. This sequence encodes CASSLSNLNTEAFF.

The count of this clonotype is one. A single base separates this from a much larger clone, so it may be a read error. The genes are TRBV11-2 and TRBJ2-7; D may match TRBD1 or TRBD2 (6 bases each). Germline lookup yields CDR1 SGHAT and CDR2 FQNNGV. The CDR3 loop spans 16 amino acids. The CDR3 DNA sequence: TGTGCCAGCAGCTTAGAGGGGGGCCCGGGTGTGGACGAGCAGTGCTTC. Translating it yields CASSLEGGPGVDEQCF.

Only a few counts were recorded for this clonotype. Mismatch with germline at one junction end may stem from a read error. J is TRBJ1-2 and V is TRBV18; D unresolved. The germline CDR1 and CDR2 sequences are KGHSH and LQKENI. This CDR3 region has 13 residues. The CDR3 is CTSSPDRNYGYTF. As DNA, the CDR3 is TGTACCAGCTCACCGGATCGTAACTATGGCTACACCTTC.

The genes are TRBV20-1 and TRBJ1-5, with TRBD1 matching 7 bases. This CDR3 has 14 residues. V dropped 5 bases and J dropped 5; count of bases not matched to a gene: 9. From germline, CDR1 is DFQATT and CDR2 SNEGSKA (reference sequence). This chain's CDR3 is CSAATDREDQPQHF. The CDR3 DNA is TGCAGTGCTGCTACAGACAGGGAGGATCAGCCCCAGCATTTT.

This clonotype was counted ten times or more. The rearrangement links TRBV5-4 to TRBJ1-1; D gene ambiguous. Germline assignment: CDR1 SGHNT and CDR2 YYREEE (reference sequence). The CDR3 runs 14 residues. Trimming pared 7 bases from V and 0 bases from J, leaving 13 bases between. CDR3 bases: TGTGCCAGCCGCCTCGGGGTCATGAACACTGAAGCTTTCTTT. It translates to CASRLGVMNTEAFF.

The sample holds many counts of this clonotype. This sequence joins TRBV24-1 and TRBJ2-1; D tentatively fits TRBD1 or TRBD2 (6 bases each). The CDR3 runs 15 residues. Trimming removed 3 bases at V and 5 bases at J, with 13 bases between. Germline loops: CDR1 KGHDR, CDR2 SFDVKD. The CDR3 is CATSDPGAGNNEQFF. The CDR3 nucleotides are TGTGCCACCAGTGATCCAGGGGCGGGAAACAATGAGCAGTTCTTC.

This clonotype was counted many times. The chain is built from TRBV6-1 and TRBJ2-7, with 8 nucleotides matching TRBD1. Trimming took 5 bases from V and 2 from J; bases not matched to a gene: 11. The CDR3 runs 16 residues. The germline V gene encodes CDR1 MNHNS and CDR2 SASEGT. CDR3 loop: CASSTSRQGKTYEQYF. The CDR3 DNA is TGTGCCAGCAGTACCTCGCGACAGGGGAAGACCTACGAGCAGTACTTC.

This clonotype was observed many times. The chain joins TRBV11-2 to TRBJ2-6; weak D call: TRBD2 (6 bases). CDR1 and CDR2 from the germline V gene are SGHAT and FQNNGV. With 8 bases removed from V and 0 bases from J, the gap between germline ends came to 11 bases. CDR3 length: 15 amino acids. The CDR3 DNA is TGTGCCAGCTTAAGGAGGGGCTCTGGGGCCAACGTCCTGACTTTC. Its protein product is CASLRRGSGANVLTF.

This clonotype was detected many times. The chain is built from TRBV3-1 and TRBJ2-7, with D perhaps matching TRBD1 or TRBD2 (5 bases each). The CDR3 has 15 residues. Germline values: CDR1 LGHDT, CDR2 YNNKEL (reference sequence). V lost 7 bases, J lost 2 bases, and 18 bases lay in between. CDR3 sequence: CASNPSGTGTYEQYF. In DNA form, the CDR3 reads TGTGCCAGCAACCCTTCCGGGACGGGGACCTACGAGCAGTACTTC.

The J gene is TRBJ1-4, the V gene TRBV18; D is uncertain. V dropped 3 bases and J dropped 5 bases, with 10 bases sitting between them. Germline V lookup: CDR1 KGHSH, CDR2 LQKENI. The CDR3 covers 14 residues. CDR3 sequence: CASSPPGQNEKLFF. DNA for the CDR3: TGTGCCAGCTCACCCCCGGGCCAAAATGAAAAACTGTTTTTT.

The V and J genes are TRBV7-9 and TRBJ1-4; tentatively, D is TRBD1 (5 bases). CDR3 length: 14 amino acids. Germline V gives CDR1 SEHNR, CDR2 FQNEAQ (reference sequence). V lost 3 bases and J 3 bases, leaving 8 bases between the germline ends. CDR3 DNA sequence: TGTGCCAGCAGCTTCCGGGGGGCTAATGAAAAACTGTTTTTT. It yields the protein CASSFRGANEKLFF.